This TCR beta chain comes out of a study of blood T cell repertoires in COVID-19. Study at large: Sample material is recorded as cDNA or gDNA derived from T cells, B-cell-depleted T cells, or PBMCs.

In the study's own analysis: Estimates of nucleated cell counts were drawn from the amplification of reference gene primers. The data were produced by immunoSEQ multiplex PCR, yet TCRdb's version contains in-frame clones alone and is incomplete. D and trimming come from the DNA, and the V and J calls and clone size come from that table. The data show fewer than 700,000 clones, about 89% seen once. The specimen was peripheral blood. This clonotype was obtained from a woman between 45 and 60 years old with COVID-19, enrolled during active disease.

CDR3 DNA: TGTGCCAGCAGCTCTATTAGTGAGCAGTTCTTC. Its translation: CASSSISEQFF. J is TRBJ2-1 and V is TRBV7-2; no firm D call. Germline loops: CDR1 SGHTA, CDR2 FQGNSA. The CDR3 runs 11 residues. Trimming removed 4 bases from V and 9 bases from J, with 7 bases in between.